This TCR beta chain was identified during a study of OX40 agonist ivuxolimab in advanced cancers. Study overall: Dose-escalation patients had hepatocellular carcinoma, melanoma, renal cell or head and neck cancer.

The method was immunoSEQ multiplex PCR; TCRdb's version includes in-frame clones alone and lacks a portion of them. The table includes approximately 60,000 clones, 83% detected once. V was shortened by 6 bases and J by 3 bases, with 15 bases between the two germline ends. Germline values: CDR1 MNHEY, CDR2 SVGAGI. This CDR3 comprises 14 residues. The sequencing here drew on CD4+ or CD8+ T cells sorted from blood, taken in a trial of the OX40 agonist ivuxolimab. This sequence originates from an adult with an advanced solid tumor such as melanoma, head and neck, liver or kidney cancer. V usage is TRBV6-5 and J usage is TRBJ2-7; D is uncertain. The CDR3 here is CASSPERNDYEQYF. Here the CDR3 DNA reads TGTGCCAGCAGCCCGGAGAGGAATGACTACGAGCAGTACTTC.